The source of this T cell receptor beta chain is a study of cytomegalovirus exposure and HLA in healthy donors (dated by TCRdb to 2016 to 2017). Study-wide context: In an earlier analysis of 450 to 750 of the donors, less than 350 Gb of sequence data and 90 million to 130 million unique TCR beta sequences from 180 million or so T cells were reported. Approximately 300 gigabases of sequencing data and 70 million to 100 million unique TCR sequences made up an early release that covered some 640 HLA-typed donors. Of the 300 to 400 genotyped donors, around 81% fell in the genetic ancestry cluster associated with self-reported Caucasian donors. The study aimed to test whether cataloging public T cell receptors could reveal signatures of past pathogen exposure. The T cell repertoires of under 750 subjects were profiled by immunosequencing and related to cytomegalovirus serostatus. Along with the approximately 700-subject first cohort, a separate validation cohort of over a hundred different subjects was used. The study combined high-throughput TCR immunosequencing, statistical association of individual TCRs with disease status, and machine learning to predict cytomegalovirus infection status. A later analysis re-analyzed previously published TCR beta repertoires from 650 to 800 donors and added high-resolution HLA genotyping to study TCR occurrence patterns. Rather than drawing on any new phenotypic data, the later analysis identified candidate immune exposures from TCR beta sequences and the way those sequences occurred across donors. In an earlier analysis of 587 of the donors, high-throughput TCR beta sequencing was used to judge whether each TCR beta V gene segment behaved as functional or pseudogenic. Donor age, sex, ethnicity and CMV serostatus were compiled alongside the repertoire data. In a later genetic analysis, genome-wide SNP genotypes for about 60% of the 666 donors were used, and that subset was treated as a discovery cohort. Every repertoire in the discovery cohort had been generated on one and the same sequencing platform. HLA typing included class I and class II loci at four-digit resolution. Typing coverage differed by locus: A, B, C, DRB1 and DQB1 were typed in roughly 629-630 donors, DQA1 in 522, DPA1 in over 600, and DPB1 in roughly 450. Four or five DR-DQ haplotypes were handled as single units for association and clustering, since linkage in the cohort was strong. Among a few hundred genotyped donors of the cohort, an average of approximately 250,000 unique TCR beta nucleotide sequences were sequenced per donor, roughly 20% of them non-productive.

Receptors were amplified or captured by the immunoSEQ multiplex PCR assay. The multiplex PCR relied on a mix of 60 forward primers for TCR Vbeta segments and 13 reverse primers for TCR Jbeta segments. The CDR3 region of rearranged TCR beta genes was amplified from genomic DNA by a multiplex PCR assay. On the Illumina HiSeq System, the amplified TCR beta libraries were sequenced as 87-base-pair reads. Regarding the original processing steps: In a later analysis, around 80 million unique TCR beta chains were counted across the roughly 670 repertoires, and approximately 9.9 million of these chains were shared by at least two donors. To remove PCR and sequencing errors, raw reads were error-corrected and collapsed into unique sequences using a nearest-neighbor algorithm that merged closely related sequences. Alignment of CDR3 sequences to IMGT reference sequences was used to assign V, D and J gene segments. For a sequence to be retained, a match of at least six nucleotides was required to both a V gene segment and a J gene segment. Rearrangements were classified as productive when the CDR3 lacked stop codons and remained in frame with V and J, and all other rearrangements were classified as non-productive. Following IMGT convention, CDR3 was defined as the stretch from the second conserved V-encoded cysteine up to the conserved J-encoded phenylalanine. The earlier analysis of roughly 590 of the donors excluded any sequence lacking an unambiguous match to a single V gene segment. An earlier analysis of about 590 of the donors classified V segments as functional when productive rearrangements were above 56.7% and as segregating when the standard deviation between donors was above 5%. A statistical classification framework was built to diagnose cytomegalovirus status from the catalog of TCR beta chain sequences. A later analysis assigned V and J genes by comparing TCR nucleotide sequences with IMGT/GENE-DB human TR gene sequences. A later analysis assigned CDR3 sequences and most-parsimonious VDJ recombination scenarios with the TCRdist pipeline. In a later analysis, each TCR beta chain was defined by its CDR3 amino acid sequence together with its V-gene family, and reads lacking a unique V-gene family were excluded. To address suspected cross-contamination and a sequencing artifact, a later analysis removed approximately 590 highly shared, low-generation-probability nucleotide sequences. In a later analysis, a clonal expansion index was calculated for each public chain from normalized within-repertoire ranks of inferred template counts. Generation probabilities in a later analysis came from a VDJ recombination model fitted to out-of-frame rearrangements, and those results were checked against IGoR. In a later analysis, hypergeometric tests were used to score TCR-TCR, TCR-HLA and TCR-CMV co-occurrence, with a repertoire-size bias correction applied to TCR pairs. To estimate false discovery rates, a later analysis permuted the HLA or CMV assignments 20 times. In a later analysis, co-occurring TCRs were grouped using DBSCAN, and TCRdist sequence similarity was added for clustering within HLA-allele-positive subsets. Repertoires with fewer than 30,000 or more than 120,000 public chains were left out of co-occurrence clustering, as were several repertoires with anomalous nucleotide sharing. In its TCRdb copy, this immuneACCESS table keeps in-frame sequences only and misses some clones. Where compared with another copy, unresolved V genes explain less than half of these, and the others have no known cause. V and J calls and clone size are those listed in that table; D and trimming were worked out from the DNA. Recorded for this sample are roughly 190,000 clones; about 83% of them occurred a single time. The ten largest account for roughly 3% of the sample.

Here is what the overall study found, with its caveats: Strong co-occurrence of HLA alleles, especially DR and DQ, made assigning TCR associations to individual alleles difficult. The 87-base-pair reads could not distinguish some IMGT-functional V segments, including TRBV6-2 and TRBV6-3, so those segments were excluded. A group of highly shared sequence variants was considered likely to be a technical artifact of the sequencing pipeline. In an earlier analysis of fewer than 700 of the donors, most TCR beta V segments appeared in productive rearrangements about 87% or about 30% of the time, broadly matching IMGT annotations. Most TCR sequences were seen in very few donors, while some public TCRs were found in many individuals. In a later analysis, TCR association rates were found to vary across HLA loci, with the most associated TCRs seen for DRB1 alleles and the fewest for HLA-C alleles. In a later analysis, several top co-occurrence clusters were reported to appear linked to parvovirus B19, influenza, CMV and Epstein-Barr virus. Because HLA typing was unavailable for some donors at each locus, only the typed subset was used in association tests. Because counts were too low, approximately 15 rarely observed V segments, including chromosome 9 orphons, were excluded from the earlier analysis of several hundred of the donors. Correlated functional status among segregating V segments might be attributable to linkage disequilibrium, but an unknown experimental factor could not be ruled out. The authors suggested that the approach could potentially be extended to other disease states and immunological phenotypes. Compared with the 666-donor mean, donors in an Asian-associated ancestry cluster had fewer N-insertions in productive TCRs, according to a later genetic analysis. Most CMV-associated TCR beta chains appeared to be HLA-restricted in a later analysis, and the HLA associations seemed to be driven largely by CMV exposure. The study listed 164 TCR beta chains as associated with cytomegalovirus. In vitro tests confirmed that a few of the cytomegalovirus-associated TCR beta chains recognize cytomegalovirus antigens. In a later analysis, HLA-associated TCR beta chains were found to be more clonally expanded and to have lower generation probabilities than equally common non-associated chains. The presence/absence analyses assumed that sequencing depth was roughly uniform across donors, and that assumption may not be true. In both the original and validation cohorts, the classifier was reported to diagnose cytomegalovirus status with high specificity and sensitivity. V-gene and J-gene trimming of TCR beta chains was associated with a missense DCLRE1C variant in a later genetic analysis, and the association was replicated in an independent cohort. Immune exposure information for the cohort was limited to CMV serostatus. At a false discovery rate of 0.05, a later analysis linked approximately 18,000 TCR beta sequences to specific HLA alleles. A further reported finding was that TCR beta sequences accurately predicted the HLA-A and HLA-B alleles for most subjects in the first cohort. Only TCR beta chains were sequenced in this cohort, and the absence of alpha or paired-chain data limited detectable features.

CDR1 and CDR2 are read off the germline V gene as SGHVS and FNYEAQ. Germline trimming: 7 bases from V, 0 bases from J; junction bases outside gene matches: 15. Spanning cysteine to phenylalanine, the CDR3 consists of 19 amino acids. The sequence is cut down to CDR3 DNA, 57 bases in frame from base 1. In total, just over 650 healthy bone marrow donors made up the cohort. At the time of sampling, all cohort members were nominally healthy, though unrecorded immune exposures were likely present. The donor was CMV seronegative and was included in the group of a few hundred seronegative cohort members. Each donor provided a peripheral blood sample, and peripheral blood mononuclear cells were used for TCR beta sequencing. The Qiagen DNeasy Blood Extraction Kit was used to extract genomic DNA from the blood cell samples. With respect to this clone: What this receptor recognizes is not known. No base quality information exists; no much larger clone differs at one position.

The origin of this receptor is a female donor in good health and CMV-seronegative. The specimen was PBMCs. The V and J segments used are TRBV7-6 and TRBJ2-6; 7 central nucleotides agree with TRBD2. This receptor carries the CDR3 CASTNPGEGPNSGANVLTF. The bases read TGTGCCAGCACCAATCCTGGGGAGGGGCCCAACTCTGGGGCCAACGTCCTGACTTTC. The entire variable domain, with the stretches around the CDR3 drawn from the reference TRBV7-6 and TRBJ2-6 proteins, is GAGVSQSPRYKVTKRGQDVALRCDPISGHVSLYWYRQALGQGPEFLTYFNYEAQQDKSGLPNDRFSAERPEGSISTLTIQRTEQRDSAMYRCASTNPGEGPNSGANVLTFGAGSRLTVL.